These 24 T cell receptor beta chains were sequenced from one sample in a study of identical twins. TCRdb re-called the 5' RACE reads with MiXCR, one entry per CDR3 protein. In the table there are about 920,000 distinct CDR3 sequences, around an eighth of which are singletons. These sequences were also reported in another study, on yellow fever vaccine responses in identical twins.

The sample was PBMCs. These receptors were taken from a woman under 30 in good health.

The chain uses TRBV9 and TRBJ1-1, with D tentatively TRBD1 (5 bases). Trimming removed 0 bases from V and 8 bases from J, with 8 bases in between. Germline V lookup: CDR1 SGDLS, CDR2 YYNGEE. This CDR3 is built from 12 residues. The CDR3 spells CASSVAGEEAFF. The DNA of the CDR3 is TGTGCCAGCAGCGTAGCGGGGGAGGAAGCTTTCTTT.

The chain employs TRBV3-1 and TRBJ2-3; D is possibly TRBD1 or TRBD2 (8 bases each). Deletions cut 1 base from V and 0 bases from J, with 23 bases between. The CDR3 runs 20 residues. Germline V lookup: CDR1 LGHDT, CDR2 YNNKEL (reference sequence). The CDR3 here is CASSQVGRGLTSGSTDTQYF. The CDR3 nucleotides read TGTGCCAGCAGCCAAGTCGGCAGGGGGCTAACTAGCGGAAGCACAGATACGCAGTATTTT.

Only a few counts were recorded for this clonotype. This sequence joins TRBV5-1 and TRBJ2-7; D possibly matches TRBD1 or TRBD2 (6 bases each). Germline loops: CDR1 SGHRS, CDR2 YFSETQ. The CDR3 contains 15 residues. V lost 0 bases, J lost 4 bases, and 14 bases lay in between. The CDR3 DNA is TGCGCCAGCAGCTTGGAGTACAGGGAGGTATACGAGCAGTACTTC. It translates to CASSLEYREVYEQYF.

The chain employs TRBV29-1 and TRBJ1-2; D perhaps matches TRBD1 (6 bases). The ends were cut back, 5 bases at V and 8 bases at J, with 18 bases in the middle. Germline V CDR1 and CDR2: SQVTM, ANQGSEA. The CDR3 loop spans 13 amino acids. CDR3 nucleotide sequence: TGCAGCGTTCCCGTGCAGGGGTTGGACGGCTACACCTTC. Its translation is CSVPVQGLDGYTF.

This clonotype was seen many times. The V gene is TRBV6-2 or TRBV6-3, the J gene TRBJ1-1, with D unresolved. This CDR3 region has 13 residues. CDR1 and CDR2 (germline): MNHEY, SVGEGT. Trimming removed 3 bases at V and 1 base at J, with 6 bases between. CDR3 nucleotide sequence: TGTGCCAGCAGTTATCCACGGAACACTGAAGCTTTCTTT. It is translated as CASSYPRNTEAFF.

This clonotype was seen more than once but under ten times. The CDR3 reads CASSPLGPVQTEAFF. The CDR3 bases are TGTGCCAGCAGCCCCTTGGGGCCAGTTCAGACTGAAGCTTTCTTT. This chain connects TRBV7-2 to TRBJ1-1, with D possibly matching TRBD1 (5 bases). The germline V gene has CDR1 SGHTA and CDR2 FQGNSA. The CDR3 consists of 15 residues. V was pared by 5 bases and J by 5 bases, with 18 bases between.

This rearrangement joins TRBV10-2 to TRBJ2-3, with D possibly TRBD1 on 5 matching bases. V gave up 4 bases and J gave up 3 bases, with 14 bases separating them. The germline CDR1 and CDR2 sequences are WSHSY and SAAADI. The CDR3 runs 15 residues. Here the CDR3 reads CASSAARVGTDTQYF. The CDR3 DNA reads as TGCGCCAGCAGTGCAGCCAGGGTGGGTACAGATACGCAGTATTTT.

This clonotype was seen repeatedly, ten times or more. This chain links TRBV20-1 with TRBJ2-3; 8 nucleotides match TRBD2. CDR3 length: 14 residues. In germline, CDR1 is DFQATT, CDR2 SNEGSKA (reference sequence). V was pared by 1 base and J by 5 bases, with 5 bases of the junction left unmatched. CDR3 sequence (DNA): TGCAGTGCTAGAGCGGGGGGGCCGTTAGATACGCAGTATTTT. It codes for CSARAGGPLDTQYF.

The gene calls are TRBV12-3 or TRBV12-4 and TRBJ2-7, with 7 bases identical to TRBD2. V gave up 7 bases and J gave up 7 bases; unmatched junction bases: 10. This CDR3 is built from 13 residues. In nucleotides, the CDR3 is TGTGCCAGCAATCTGGGAGGGCCGGGGGAGCAGTACTTC. It yields the protein CASNLGGPGEQYF.

This clonotype came up a few times. The chain combines TRBV2 with TRBJ1-1; TRBD1 agrees at 9 bases. V was clipped by 7 bases and J by 2 bases; unmatched bases: 5. Germline CDR1 is SNHLY and CDR2 is FYNNEI. There are 14 residues in the CDR3. CDR3 region: CASTPDRGNTEAFF. The DNA for the CDR3 is TGTGCCAGCACCCCGGACAGGGGAAACACTGAAGCTTTCTTT.

This clonotype was observed at least ten times. V is TRBV28 and J is TRBJ2-1; the match to TRBD1 covers 10 bases. With 11 bases clipped from V and 7 bases from J, the junction kept 8 bases outside the gene matches. This CDR3 is built from 13 residues. From germline, CDR1 is MDHEN and CDR2 SYDVKM. CDR3 region: CAAGQGVRNEQFF. CDR3 sequence (DNA): TGTGCCGCCGGACAGGGGGTGAGGAATGAGCAGTTCTTC. The full variable domain, completed using reference TRBV28 and TRBJ2-1, is DVKVTQSSRYLVKRTGEKVFLECVQDMDHENMFWYRQDPGLGLRLIYFSYDVKMKEKGDIPEGYSVSREKKERFSLILESASTNQTSMYLCAAGQGVRNEQFFGPGTRLTVL.

CDR3 sequence (DNA): TGCGCCAGCAGCTTCGTCTCCTTCACCGGGGAGCTGTTTTTT. This encodes CASSFVSFTGELFF. The chain uses TRBV5-1 and TRBJ2-2, with D unresolved. Germline V gene lookup returns CDR1 SGHRS and CDR2 YFSETQ. The CDR3 has 14 residues. V was clipped by 2 bases and J by 4 bases, with 9 bases between them.

The V gene is TRBV20-1, the J gene TRBJ1-4; 7 nucleotides line up with TRBD1. The CDR3 contains 14 residues. Unmatched junction bases numbered 7, after V lost 2 bases and J lost 7 bases. CDR1 and CDR2 from the germline V gene are DFQATT and SNEGSKA (reference sequence). CDR3 region: CSARNGTVVEKLFF. CDR3 bases: TGCAGTGCTAGAAACGGGACAGTCGTTGAAAAACTGTTTTTT.

The gene calls are TRBV5-5 and TRBJ2-1; 9 bases are a match to TRBD1. The J segment lost 9 bases and the V segment lost 5 bases, leaving 6 bases of the junction unmatched. Germline assignment: CDR1 SGHKS and CDR2 YYEKEE (reference sequence). The CDR3 consists of 13 residues. DNA for the CDR3: TGTGCCAGCAGGGGGACAGGGTTGGGTGAGCAGTTCTTC. It yields the protein CASRGTGLGEQFF.

V is TRBV24-1 and J is TRBJ2-2; D is uncertain. CDR1 and CDR2 (germline): KGHDR, SFDVKD. The CDR3 has 12 residues. Deletions cut 12 bases from V and 6 bases from J, with 13 bases between. The CDR3 DNA reads TGTGCCCCGGCGACCCCTCCCGGGGAGCTGTTTTTT. Its protein product is CAPATPPGELFF.

V and J are TRBV23-1 and TRBJ2-7; no clear D. TRBV23-1 is designated an ORF whose function remains uncertain. This CDR3 comprises 14 residues. With 2 bases removed from V and 4 bases from J, the gap between germline ends came to 12 bases. This CDR3 reads CASSQMVRAYEQYF. The DNA of the CDR3 is TGCGCCAGCAGTCAAATGGTCCGAGCATACGAGCAGTACTTC.

The sample holds a few counts of this clonotype. The chain recombines TRBV20-1 with TRBJ1-5, with D perhaps matching TRBD1 (6 bases). Germline V lookup: CDR1 DFQATT, CDR2 SNEGSKA (reference sequence). The CDR3 runs to 13 residues. V lost 6 bases, J lost 1 base, and 10 bases lay in between. CDR3 nucleotides: TGCAGTGCAGCAGGGGAAAGCAATCAGCCCCAGCATTTT. Its translation: CSAAGESNQPQHF.

The V gene is TRBV20-1, the J gene TRBJ2-1; unclear D gene. Germline CDR1 DFQATT, CDR2 SNEGSKA (reference sequence). Trimming left V 1 base short and J 0 bases short, with 13 bases between. This CDR3 has 16 amino acids. In DNA form, the CDR3 reads TGCAGTGCTAGAGGACAAACCCGGAGCTCCTACAATGAGCAGTTCTTC. It yields the protein CSARGQTRSSYNEQFF.

Ten or more counts support this clonotype. The chain is built from TRBV28 and TRBJ1-2; 8 bases agree with TRBD1. Germline V lookup: CDR1 MDHEN, CDR2 SYDVKM. This CDR3 region has 15 residues. The ends lost 4 bases at V and 2 bases at J; junction bases unmatched: 6. CDR3 bases: TGTGCCAGCAGTTCCCGGGACAGGAGAAACTATGGCTACACCTTC. Its protein product is CASSSRDRRNYGYTF.

A few counts support this clonotype. The genes are TRBV2 and TRBJ2-3, with TRBD2 matching 11 bases. The germline V gene encodes CDR1 SNHLY and CDR2 FYNNEI. The J segment lost 6 bases and the V segment lost 8 bases, leaving 7 bases of the junction unmatched. This CDR3 has 14 amino acids. The CDR3 coding sequence is TGTGCCAGCCGGATAGCGGGGGGGCCTGATACGCAGTATTTT. Translating it yields CASRIAGGPDTQYF.

The rearrangement uses TRBV19 and TRBJ2-3; 8 bases are shared with TRBD2. Germline-derived CDR1 and CDR2 are LNHDA and SQIVND (reference sequence). V dropped 9 bases and J dropped 7; count of bases not matched to a gene: 12. The CDR3 is made up of 14 amino acids. The CDR3 DNA follows: TGTGCCAGCAGTGGCCGGGAGGGTAGAAATACGCAGTATTTT. Protein sequence: CASSGREGRNTQYF.

This clonotype was observed a handful of times. V is TRBV13 and J is TRBJ2-7, with 12 bases fitting TRBD2. Trimming removed 4 bases from V and 5 bases from J; junction bases left unmatched: 6. The CDR3 is 15 residues long. Germline CDR1 is PRHDT and CDR2 is FYEKMQ (reference sequence). The CDR3 DNA sequence: TGTGCCAGCAGCTACCTTGGACTAGCGGGAAACGAGCAGTACTTC. Its translation: CASSYLGLAGNEQYF. Full variable domain (missing parts from reference TRBV13 and TRBJ2-7): AAGVIQSPRHLIKEKRETATLKCYPIPRHDTVYWYQQGPGQDPQFLISFYEKMQSDKGSIPDRFSAQQFSDYHSELNMSSLELGDSALYFCASSYLGLAGNEQYFGPGTRLTVT.

This clonotype came up a few times. The chain links TRBV15 to TRBJ2-5; D remains ambiguous. The CDR3 covers 19 residues. V dropped 0 bases and J dropped 4 bases, with 24 bases sitting between them. The germline CDR1 and CDR2 sequences are LNHNV and YYDKDF (reference sequence). The CDR3 protein is CATSRDMSVGPSLVETQYF. The CDR3, as DNA: TGTGCCACCAGCAGAGATATGTCCGTTGGACCCTCCTTGGTAGAGACCCAGTACTTC.

This clonotype has a handful of counts. This chain connects TRBV3-1 to TRBJ1-1; D is unresolved. The CDR3 is made up of 16 amino acids. Germline loops: CDR1 LGHDT, CDR2 YNNKEL (reference sequence). Trimming took off 1 base at V and 1 base at J, with 13 bases between the two ends. The CDR3 DNA is TGTGCCAGCAGCCAAGGCAGGAGGGTAGGGAACACTGAAGCTTTCTTT. This codes for CASSQGRRVGNTEAFF.